This is a list of T cell receptor beta chains from one sample in a study of blood T cell repertoires in COVID-19. Clones were read by immunoSEQ multiplex PCR, and TCRdb kept only the in-frame ones, dropping some. The table includes 80,000 or so clones, 91% detected once. Sequences were obtained from peripheral blood. These receptors came from a woman aged 50 to 60 in a cohort sampled during active COVID-19. Both conserved end residues are part of each CDR3.

v_gene: TRBV30; j_gene: TRBJ2-7; CDR3aa: CAWVGQEQYF
v_gene: TRBV6-2/TRBV6-3; j_gene: TRBJ1-5; CDR3aa: CASSPRWAGGNQPQHF
v_gene: TRBV6-5; j_gene: TRBJ2-7; CDR3aa: CASSLEGYEQYF
v_gene: TRBV19; j_gene: TRBJ1-3; CDR3aa: CASSKGQTSGNTIYF
v_gene: TRBV5-4; j_gene: TRBJ1-4; CDR3aa: CASSYRAANEKLFF
v_gene: TRBV5-1; j_gene: TRBJ2-2; CDR3aa: CASSLGPLRGNTGELFF
v_gene: TRBV11-3; j_gene: TRBJ2-1; CDR3aa: CASSRTVDNEQFF
v_gene: TRBV29-1; j_gene: TRBJ2-1; CDR3aa: CSVEGSSGYNEQFF
v_gene: TRBV6-6; j_gene: TRBJ2-7; CDR3aa: CASTLTAGGAYEQYF
v_gene: TRBV12-5; j_gene: TRBJ1-2; CDR3aa: CASGLGGTTGRSASGYTF
v_gene: TRBV28; j_gene: TRBJ2-1; CDR3aa: CASSSPALNRGEQFF
v_gene: TRBV5-4; j_gene: TRBJ2-5; CDR3aa: CASSDRRSQETQYF
v_gene: TRBV30; j_gene: TRBJ2-5; CDR3aa: CAWSWPSGAEETQYF
v_gene: TRBV9; j_gene: TRBJ2-1; CDR3aa: CASSVGDRGGPFF
v_gene: TRBV7-8; j_gene: TRBJ1-2; CDR3aa: CASSLQEANYGYTF
v_gene: TRBV11-3; j_gene: TRBJ2-6; CDR3aa: CASSLGLPGQGLSGANVLTF
v_gene: TRBV12-3/TRBV12-4; j_gene: TRBJ2-1; CDR3aa: CASSFSQGYEQFF
v_gene: TRBV7-2; j_gene: TRBJ2-7; CDR3aa: CASSSGLAGEEQYF
v_gene: TRBV18; j_gene: TRBJ1-2; CDR3aa: CASSATESDYGYTF
v_gene: TRBV3-1/TRBV3-2; j_gene: TRBJ2-1; CDR3aa: CASSVLSGGDNEQFF
v_gene: TRBV19; j_gene: TRBJ2-1; CDR3aa: CASRGQPYNEQFF
v_gene: TRBV7-9; j_gene: TRBJ1-5; CDR3aa: CASSLDHGTNSNQPQHF
v_gene: TRBV4-2; j_gene: TRBJ2-1; CDR3aa: CASSQDQAGSYNEQFF
v_gene: TRBV1; j_gene: TRBJ1-2; CDR3aa: CTSSQDIGACGYTF
v_gene: TRBV12-5; j_gene: TRBJ1-3; CDR3aa: CASGLVQIQGRTVSSGNTIYF
v_gene: TRBV10-1; j_gene: TRBJ2-5; CDR3aa: CASSTETGGTETQYF
v_gene: TRBV29-1; j_gene: TRBJ2-7; CDR3aa: CSGGLAGGEQYF
v_gene: TRBV11-2; j_gene: TRBJ2-1; CDR3aa: CASSSVAGGPGNEQFF
v_gene: TRBV6-2/TRBV6-3; j_gene: TRBJ1-6; CDR3aa: CASSYARRNSPLHF
v_gene: TRBV10-3; j_gene: TRBJ1-2; CDR3aa: CAISPGQGFGYTF
v_gene: TRBV6-5; j_gene: TRBJ1-1; CDR3aa: CASSFSRRETEAFF
v_gene: TRBV27; j_gene: TRBJ2-4; CDR3aa: CASSLRGHSGTAKNIQYF
v_gene: TRBV7-9; j_gene: TRBJ2-7; CDR3aa: CASSLATGYQEQYF
v_gene: TRBV6-5; j_gene: TRBJ2-7; CDR3aa: CASSYSPRGRSYEQYF
v_gene: TRBV5-4; j_gene: TRBJ1-2; CDR3aa: CASSLNRGLEGYGYTF
v_gene: TRBV5-1; j_gene: TRBJ2-7; CDR3aa: CASTPSGLYEQYF
v_gene: TRBV5-1; j_gene: TRBJ2-5; CDR3aa: CASSSDRVGQETQYF
v_gene: TRBV3-1/TRBV3-2; j_gene: TRBJ2-2; CDR3aa: CASSQVPKHPPNTGELFF
v_gene: TRBV11-2; j_gene: TRBJ1-2; CDR3aa: CASSLSSGFGYTF
v_gene: TRBV5-4; j_gene: TRBJ2-2; CDR3aa: CASSLDRGNTGELFF
v_gene: TRBV11-2; j_gene: TRBJ2-2; CDR3aa: CASSFKGGGSGELFF
v_gene: TRBV5-8; j_gene: TRBJ1-2; CDR3aa: CASSYGQARSYGYTF
v_gene: TRBV18; j_gene: TRBJ2-3; CDR3aa: CASSPRTGTTDTDTQYF
v_gene: TRBV18; j_gene: TRBJ1-1; CDR3aa: CASSPGAQNTEAFF
v_gene: TRBV7-9; j_gene: TRBJ2-7; CDR3aa: CASSPLGQGTYEQYF
v_gene: TRBV18; j_gene: TRBJ1-2; CDR3aa: CASSPGQSNLAANYGYTF
v_gene: TRBV28; j_gene: TRBJ2-5; CDR3aa: CASSLLGGSETQYF